This TCR beta chain was recovered during a study of human T cells and chemical hapten exposure. Study-level findings and limits: No shift was seen in TCRs above 1 in 1000 frequency with DPC sensitization.

Via MiXCR, TCRdb re-called the RACE reads, giving one row per CDR3 protein. The profile covers roughly 120,000 distinct CDR3 sequences, with roughly a tenth appearing a single time and approximately 3% taken by the ten largest. The CDR3 consists of 14 residues. The germline V and J ends were trimmed by 5 bases and 7 bases, with 15 bases remaining between them. Described time point: patch test 2, 6 weeks after DPC sensitization. Regarding treatment: therapeutic diphenylcyclopropenone sensitization with weekly scalp DPC. This clonotype was recorded many times. What it binds is unknown. The chain has TRBV12-3 or TRBV12-4 and TRBJ2-1; D not resolved. Material: whole blood, obtained in connection with sensitization to the hapten diphenylcyclopropenone (DPC). This clonotype was sampled from a woman aged 40 to 50 with alopecia areata. Some clones in this sample may be carry-over from other donors' samples. CDR3 in DNA: TGTGCCAGCAGTCCCCGTAAGTATACGAATGAGCAGTTCTTC. Its translation: CASSPRKYTNEQFF.